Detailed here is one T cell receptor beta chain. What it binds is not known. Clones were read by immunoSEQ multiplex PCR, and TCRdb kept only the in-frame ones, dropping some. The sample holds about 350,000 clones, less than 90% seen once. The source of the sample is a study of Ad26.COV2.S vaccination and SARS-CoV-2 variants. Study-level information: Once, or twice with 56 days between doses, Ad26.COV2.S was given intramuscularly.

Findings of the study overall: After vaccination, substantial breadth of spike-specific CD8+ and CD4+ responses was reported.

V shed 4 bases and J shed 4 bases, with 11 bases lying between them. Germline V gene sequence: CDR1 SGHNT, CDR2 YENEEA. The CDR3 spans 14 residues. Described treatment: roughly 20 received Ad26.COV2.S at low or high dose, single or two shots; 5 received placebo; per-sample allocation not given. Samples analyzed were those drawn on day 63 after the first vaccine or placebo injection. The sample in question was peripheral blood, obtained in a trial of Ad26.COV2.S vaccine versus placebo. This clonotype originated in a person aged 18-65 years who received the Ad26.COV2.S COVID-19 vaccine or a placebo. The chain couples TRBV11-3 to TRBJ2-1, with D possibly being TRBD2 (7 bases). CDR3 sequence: CASSSEGGYNEQFF. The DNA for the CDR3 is TGTGCCAGCAGCTCTGAGGGGGGGTACAATGAGCAGTTCTTC. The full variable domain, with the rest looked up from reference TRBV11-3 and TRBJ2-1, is EAGVVQSPRYKIIEKKQPVAFWCNPISGHNTLYWYLQNLGQGPELLIRYENEEAVDDSQLPKDRFSAERLKGVDSTLKIQPAELGDSAVYLCASSSEGGYNEQFFGPGTRLTVL.